These 20 T cell receptor beta chains were all obtained from the same sample, sequenced in a study of cytomegalovirus exposure and HLA in healthy donors. The PCR contained 60 Vbeta and 13 Jbeta primers. The assay was immunoSEQ multiplex PCR, and TCRdb's table has in-frame clones only and misses some. The sample shows about 210,000 clones, around 80% of them seen only once. The sample consisted of PBMCs. The receptors stem from a man younger than 45 in good health and CMV-seronegative.

This clone came up a few times. The chain joins TRBV7-9 to TRBJ2-2; 11 bases are a match to TRBD1. This CDR3 is 15 amino acids long. Germline V gene data show CDR1 as SEHNR and CDR2 as FQNEAQ (reference sequence). V lost 3 bases and J lost 6; bases outside the gene matches: 3. In DNA, the CDR3 is TGTGCCAGCAGCTTTGGACAGGGGGCGGCCGGGGAGCTGTTTTTT. Protein: CASSFGQGAAGELFF.

V gene TRBV28 combines with J gene TRBJ1-2, with a weak D call TRBD1 (5 bases). Germline V gene data show CDR1 as MDHEN and CDR2 as SYDVKM. The CDR3 spans 12 residues. The germline V and J ends were trimmed by 3 bases and 6 bases, with 8 bases remaining between them. CDR3 nucleotide sequence: TGTGCCAGCAGTTTCGGGGGAGATGGCTACACCTTC. The encoded protein is CASSFGGDGYTF.

With regard to this clone: A junction end diverges from the germline sequence, so it may reflect a read error. CDR3 sequence: CASSGLEGEAFF. CDR3 nucleotides: TGTGCCAGCAGTGGCCTTGAGGGGGAAGCTTTCTTC. This chain connects TRBV6-5 to TRBJ1-1; D possibly corresponds to TRBD1 (6 bases). Germline assignment: CDR1 MNHEY and CDR2 SVGAGI. The CDR3 totals 12 residues.

This chain joins TRBV9 and TRBJ2-3; TRBD2 matches 7 bases. This CDR3 has 17 residues. After removal of 0 bases from V and 2 bases from J, the junction contained 9 bases not matched to a gene. CDR1 and CDR2 from the germline V gene are SGDLS and YYNGEE. The CDR3 is CASSVGSGGINTDTQYF. The CDR3 DNA reads TGTGCCAGCAGCGTAGGATCCGGGGGGATCAACACAGATACGCAGTATTTT.

This clone showed up just a few times. The V and J genes are TRBV2 and TRBJ1-2, with D possibly TRBD1 on 6 matching bases. V was pared by 2 bases and J by 4 bases, with 11 bases between. CDR1 and CDR2 from the germline V gene are SNHLY and FYNNEI. This CDR3 region has 14 residues. The CDR3 DNA sequence: TGTGCCAGCAGTGAAAGACAGGCCCTCTATGGCTACACCTTC. Encoded protein: CASSERQALYGYTF.

This chain links TRBV6-6 with TRBJ1-4, with TRBD1 matching 7 bases. From germline, CDR1 is MNHNY and CDR2 SVGAGI (reference sequence). The CDR3 runs 15 residues. V lost 1 base and J lost 4; bases outside the gene matches: 3. The CDR3 DNA reads TGTGCCAGCAGTTACTATCAGGGGGTTAATGAAAAACTGTTTTTT. Its protein product is CASSYYQGVNEKLFF.

This chain joins TRBV7-2 and TRBJ2-1, with TRBD2 identical over 11 bases. The ends lost 6 bases at V and 2 bases at J; junction bases unmatched: 6. The CDR3 spans 16 residues. Germline CDR1 SGHTA, CDR2 FQGNSA. CDR3 sequence reads: CASSLIAGGAYNEQFF. The DNA for the CDR3 is TGTGCCAGCAGTCTAATAGCGGGGGGGGCCTACAATGAGCAGTTCTTC.

CDR3 DNA: TGCGCCAGCAGCCAAGATCCCACCCGGGGGGCTTTCTTT. This gives the protein CASSQDPTRGAFF. The chain links TRBV4-1 to TRBJ1-1; maybe TRBD1 (5 bases). Trimming removed 0 bases at V and 11 bases at J, with 13 bases between. The CDR3 spans 13 residues. Germline V gene sequence: CDR1 MGHRA, CDR2 YSYEKL.

The chain combines TRBV6-6 with TRBJ1-2; D might be TRBD1 (5 bases). V was shortened by 6 bases and J by 2 bases, with 10 bases between the two germline ends. The CDR3 loop spans 13 amino acids. Germline V gene data show CDR1 as MNHNY and CDR2 as SVGAGI (reference sequence). The CDR3 loop reads CASRDPGNYGYTF. CDR3 DNA sequence: TGTGCCAGCAGGGACCCAGGGAACTATGGCTACACCTTC.

This rearrangement joins TRBV28 to TRBJ1-1, with D uncertain. Germline lookup yields CDR1 MDHEN and CDR2 SYDVKM. Deletions cut 3 bases from V and 0 bases from J, with 2 bases between. The CDR3 extends over 12 amino acids. CDR3 protein: CASSFMNTEAFF. In DNA form, the CDR3 reads TGTGCCAGCAGTTTTATGAACACTGAAGCTTTCTTT. Full variable domain (missing parts from reference TRBV28 and TRBJ1-1): DVKVTQSSRYLVKRTGEKVFLECVQDMDHENMFWYRQDPGLGLRLIYFSYDVKMKEKGDIPEGYSVSREKKERFSLILESASTNQTSMYLCASSFMNTEAFFGQGTRLTVV.

The chain carries TRBV7-8 and TRBJ2-2; 7 bases match TRBD1. CDR1 and CDR2 (germline): SGHVS, FQNEAQ. V lost 3 bases, J lost 5 bases, and 9 bases stayed unmatched. This CDR3 is built from 16 residues. The CDR3 bases are TGTGCCAGCAGCTTCACTCACAGGGGTGGGACCGGGGAGCTGTTTTTT. It specifies CASSFTHRGGTGELFF.

This chain uses TRBV28 with TRBJ1-4; tentatively, D is TRBD1 (6 bases). The germline CDR1 and CDR2 sequences are MDHEN and SYDVKM. The CDR3 has 15 amino acids. Trimming pared 6 bases from V and 6 bases from J, leaving 17 bases between. The CDR3 sequence: CASSPMTGSDEKLFF. The CDR3 nucleotides are TGTGCCAGCAGCCCGATGACAGGAAGTGATGAAAAACTGTTTTTT.

This clone is a singleton in its sample. The CDR3 sequence: CASSFRWDRETQYF. In nucleotides, the CDR3 is TGTGCCAGCAGTTTTCGATGGGACAGGGAGACCCAGTACTTC. This sequence joins TRBV28 and TRBJ2-5; TRBD1 matches at 8 bases. J was trimmed by 5 bases and V by 3 bases; bases with no gene match: 5. The CDR3 consists of 14 residues. Germline CDR1 MDHEN, CDR2 SYDVKM.

The chain links TRBV7-9 to TRBJ1-2; 7 bases line up with TRBD1. V shed 2 bases, J shed 0 bases, and the junction held 6 bases outside the gene matches. Germline V CDR1 and CDR2: SEHNR, FQNEAQ (reference sequence). The length of the CDR3 is 16 residues. This CDR3 reads CASSLLDRESNYGYTF. The DNA for the CDR3 is TGTGCCAGCAGCTTATTAGACAGGGAGTCTAACTATGGCTACACCTTC.

This chain joins TRBV7-2 and TRBJ1-1; D uncertain. In germline, CDR1 is SGHTA, CDR2 FQGNSA. Trimming took 6 bases from V and 1 from J, leaving 18 bases between them. The CDR3 length is 16 residues. CDR3 protein: CASRSPTKTRNTEAFF. Here the CDR3 DNA reads TGTGCCAGCAGGTCTCCAACTAAAACGCGGAACACTGAAGCTTTCTTT.

In the case of this clone: Germline is not matched at one junction end, which may reflect a read error. The rearrangement joins TRBV27 to TRBJ2-6; D possibly corresponds to TRBD1 (5 bases). Per the germline V gene, CDR1 is MNHEY and CDR2 is SMNVEV (reference sequence). This CDR3 has 16 residues. For the CDR3, the DNA is TGTGCCAGCGGATGGGGCAGCCCCTCTGGGGCCAGCGTCCTGACTTTC. The encoded protein is CASGWGSPSGASVLTF.

This clone was detected a few times. The chain uses TRBV5-6 and TRBJ2-5, with 9 bases that match TRBD2. V shed 2 bases and J 5 bases; nucleotides not matched to a gene: 4. This CDR3 has 14 amino acids. Germline CDR1 and CDR2: SGHDT and YYEEEE. This CDR3 reads CASSLGGGAETQYF. CDR3 nucleotide sequence: TGTGCCAGCAGCTTAGGCGGGGGGGCCGAGACCCAGTACTTC.

V usage is TRBV7-9 and J usage is TRBJ1-6; no clear D gene. This CDR3 has 11 amino acids. In germline, CDR1 is SEHNR, CDR2 FQNEAQ (reference sequence). Trimming removed 1 base from V and 13 bases from J, with 5 bases in between. The CDR3 DNA reads as TGTGCCAGCAGCTTAGACGCGCCCCTCCACTTT. Translated: CASSLDAPLHF.

Points on this clone: One end of the junction varies from germline; a read error may be responsible. The V gene is TRBV7-9, the J gene TRBJ1-2, with D perhaps matching TRBD1 (5 bases). The V gene's germline CDR1 is SEHNR and CDR2 FQNEAQ (reference sequence). This CDR3 region has 13 residues. CDR3 DNA sequence: TGTGCCAGCAACTTACAGGATCTGGGCGGCTACACCTTC. Translating it yields CASNLQDLGGYTF.

The V gene is TRBV2, the J gene TRBJ1-5, with 8 bases lining up with TRBD1. The CDR3 is 16 residues long. Germline V gene sequence: CDR1 SNHLY, CDR2 FYNNEI. V lost 6 bases, J lost 2 bases, and 9 bases stayed unmatched. In nucleotides, the CDR3 is TGTGCCAGCAGCACGACTGGGACAGGCCGCAATCAGCCCCAGCATTTT. This sequence encodes CASSTTGTGRNQPQHF.